The T cell receptor (beta chain) described here comes from a study of TIL therapy for anti-PD-1-resistant metastatic lung cancer. Study-level background: Median tumor PD-L1 proportion score was approximately 6.3%. Most patients had lung adenocarcinoma; a few tumors were EGFR-mutant, two ALK-rearranged; half smoked currently or formerly.

The time point is: pre-treatment sample, taken before nivolumab and TIL therapy. Sequencing used immunoSEQ v3. Only in-frame clones appear in the TCRdb table, and some are missing; sequencing was by immunoSEQ multiplex PCR. Here the sample spans around 19,000 clones, roughly four fifths being singletons. Germline trimming cut 2 bases from V and 0 bases from J; bases unmatched to any gene: 22. Germline V gene lookup returns CDR1 SGDLS and CDR2 YYNGEE. This CDR3 is built from 22 residues. The chain is built from TRBV9 and TRBJ2-1; TRBD2 aligns across 8 bases. Material: blood, obtained at baseline. The sequence was obtained from a person aged 25 to 79 with non-small cell lung cancer. CDR3 residues: CASSVRPGGWGGGTSSYNEQFF. In DNA form, the CDR3 reads TGTGCCAGCAGCGTCCGGCCCGGAGGTTGGGGCGGGGGGACAAGCTCCTACAATGAGCAGTTCTTC.